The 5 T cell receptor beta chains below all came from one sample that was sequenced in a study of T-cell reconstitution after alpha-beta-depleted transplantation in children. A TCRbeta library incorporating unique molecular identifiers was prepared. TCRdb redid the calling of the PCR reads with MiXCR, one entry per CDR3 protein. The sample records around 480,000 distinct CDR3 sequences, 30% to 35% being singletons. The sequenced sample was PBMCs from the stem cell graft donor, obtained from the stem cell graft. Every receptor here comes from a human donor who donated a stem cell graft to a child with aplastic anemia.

CDR3 sequence (DNA): TGTGCCAGCAGTTACTCGGGGACAGCGGGCTACGAGCAGTACTTC. Translating gives CASSYSGTAGYEQYF. The J gene is TRBJ2-7, the V gene TRBV6-5; D is perhaps TRBD1 (7 bases). The CDR3 covers 15 residues. Germline loops: CDR1 MNHEY, CDR2 SVGAGI. V was shortened by 0 bases and J by 3 bases, with 12 bases between the two germline ends.

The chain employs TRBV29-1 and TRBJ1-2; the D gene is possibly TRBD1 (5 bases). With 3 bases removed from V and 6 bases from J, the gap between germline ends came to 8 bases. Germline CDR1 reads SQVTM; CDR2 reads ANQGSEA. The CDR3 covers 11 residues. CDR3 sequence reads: CSVERGDGYTF. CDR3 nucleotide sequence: TGCAGCGTTGAGAGGGGCGATGGCTACACCTTC.

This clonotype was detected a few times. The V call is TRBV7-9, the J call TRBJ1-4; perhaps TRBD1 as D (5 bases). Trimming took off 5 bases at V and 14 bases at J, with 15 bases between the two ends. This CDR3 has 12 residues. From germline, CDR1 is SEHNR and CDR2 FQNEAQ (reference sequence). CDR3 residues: CASSRIVEGLFF. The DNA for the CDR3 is TGTGCCAGCAGCCGCATCGTAGAGGGGCTGTTTTTT.

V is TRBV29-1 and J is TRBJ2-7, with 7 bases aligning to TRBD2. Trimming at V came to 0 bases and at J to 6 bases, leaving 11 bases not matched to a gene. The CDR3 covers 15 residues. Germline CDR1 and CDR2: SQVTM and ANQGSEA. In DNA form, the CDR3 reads TGCAGCGTTGAAGATGGGCCAGTGGGGAGGGGCGAGCAGTACTTC. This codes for CSVEDGPVGRGEQYF.

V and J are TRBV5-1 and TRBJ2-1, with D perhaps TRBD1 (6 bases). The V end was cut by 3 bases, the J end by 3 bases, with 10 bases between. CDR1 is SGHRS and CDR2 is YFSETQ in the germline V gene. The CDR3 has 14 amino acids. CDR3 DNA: TGCGCCAGCAGCTACAACAGGGACTACAATGAGCAGTTCTTC. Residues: CASSYNRDYNEQFF.